A single sample is the source of the 32 T cell receptor beta chains below, sequenced in a study of cytomegalovirus exposure and HLA in healthy donors. Vbeta (60) and Jbeta (13) primers were used in the PCR. Data came from immunoSEQ multiplex PCR; TCRdb stores just in-frame clones and leaves some out. The sample has roughly 100,000 clones; approximately 85% are singletons. The sequenced material came from PBMCs. These receptors were obtained from a woman younger than 35 in good health and CMV-seropositive.

This clone was seen once. The V call is TRBV28, the J call TRBJ2-7; 9 nucleotides line up with TRBD1. The V gene end was trimmed by 8 bases and the J gene end by 5 bases; junction bases not matched to a gene: 4. Per the germline V gene, CDR1 is MDHEN and CDR2 is SYDVKM. The CDR3 totals 12 residues. CDR3: CASGRTGDEQYF. CDR3 bases: TGTGCCAGCGGGCGGACAGGGGACGAGCAGTACTTC.

The V and J genes are TRBV7-9 and TRBJ2-2; TRBD1 aligns across 8 bases. Germline CDR1 is SEHNR and CDR2 is FQNEAQ (reference sequence). The junction had 13 bases not matched to a gene; V was cut back by 2 bases and J by 5 bases. This CDR3 region has 18 residues. This CDR3 reads CASSLNYGTGYFTGELFF. The CDR3 DNA sequence: TGTGCCAGCAGCTTAAACTACGGGACAGGCTACTTTACCGGGGAGCTGTTTTTT.

The chain employs TRBV19 and TRBJ1-5; 7 bases align to TRBD1. The CDR3 has 13 amino acids. Germline V CDR1 and CDR2: LNHDA, SQIVND (reference sequence). The V and J ends lost 5 bases and 6 bases, in that order; junction bases with no gene match: 4. This CDR3 reads CASSSQGFQPQHF. CDR3 sequence (DNA): TGTGCCAGTAGTTCACAGGGGTTTCAGCCCCAGCATTTT. Complete variable domain (other parts from reference TRBV19 and TRBJ1-5): DGGITQSPKYLFRKEGQNVTLSCEQNLNHDAMYWYRQDPGQGLRLIYYSQIVNDFQKGDIAEGYSVSREKKESFPLTVTSAQKNPTAFYLCASSSQGFQPQHFGDGTRLSIL.

J is TRBJ1-5 and V is TRBV7-2, with D possibly being TRBD1 (6 bases). Germline CDR1 reads SGHTA; CDR2 reads FQGNSA. The length of the CDR3 is 15 residues. The V end lost 4 bases, the J end lost 6 bases, and 16 bases lay between the germline ends. The CDR3 sequence: CASSYRLGGGQPQHF. Written as DNA, the CDR3 is TGTGCCAGCAGCTACCGACTTGGGGGCGGTCAGCCCCAGCATTTT.

The chain combines TRBV10-2 with TRBJ1-1; D unclear. Looked up from germline, CDR1 is WSHSY and CDR2 is SAAADI. Trimming left V 6 bases short and J 5 bases short, with 19 bases between. The CDR3 is 15 residues long. The CDR3 sequence is CASSPLGRRRTEAFF. The CDR3 DNA reads TGCGCCAGCAGCCCCTTGGGTCGTCGGAGGACTGAAGCTTTCTTT.

The V gene is TRBV27, the J gene TRBJ1-1; TRBD1 is a possible D gene (5 bases). Germline V gene lookup returns CDR1 MNHEY and CDR2 SMNVEV (reference sequence). The CDR3 totals 13 residues. V gave up 2 bases and J gave up 4 bases, with 8 bases separating them. The CDR3, as DNA: TGTGCCAGCAGTTTAGCGGGGGGCACTGAAGCTTTCTTT. Its translation is CASSLAGGTEAFF.

The J gene is TRBJ1-1, the V gene TRBV4-1; D is undetermined. Trimming cost V 3 bases and J 1 base, with 18 bases left between them. From germline, CDR1 is MGHRA and CDR2 YSYEKL. The CDR3 runs 17 residues. CDR3 loop: CASSHPRRANKNTEAFF. The CDR3 bases are TGCGCCAGCAGCCATCCGAGGCGGGCAAACAAGAACACTGAAGCTTTCTTT.

CDR3 sequence reads: CASRPILAGGQETQYF. The CDR3 DNA reads as TGTGCCAGCAGACCTATTCTAGCGGGAGGCCAGGAGACCCAGTACTTC. The chain employs TRBV27 and TRBJ2-5; TRBD2 aligns across 11 bases. After removal of 6 bases from V and 5 bases from J, the junction contained 11 bases not matched to a gene. The CDR3 runs to 16 residues. CDR1 is MNHEY and CDR2 is SMNVEV in the germline V gene (reference sequence).

The V gene is TRBV10-3, the J gene TRBJ2-7, with a weak D call TRBD1 (5 bases). V was shortened by 8 bases and J by 0 bases, with 11 bases between the two germline ends. This CDR3 is built from 13 residues. Germline CDR1 and CDR2: ENHRY and SYGVKD. The CDR3 is CAIAQGSSYEQYF. The CDR3 nucleotides are TGTGCCATCGCTCAGGGAAGCTCCTACGAGCAGTACTTC.

V and J are TRBV19 and TRBJ2-5; 7 bases align to TRBD1. V dropped 2 bases and J dropped 3; count of bases not matched to a gene: 6. This CDR3 contains 15 residues. Germline V gene lookup returns CDR1 LNHDA and CDR2 SQIVND (reference sequence). The chain's CDR3 is CASSIPDRVKETQYF. The CDR3 region has the DNA TGTGCCAGTAGTATACCTGACAGGGTTAAAGAGACCCAGTACTTC.

This rearrangement joins TRBV28 to TRBJ1-1; unclear D gene. This CDR3 is 15 amino acids long. Germline lookup yields CDR1 MDHEN and CDR2 SYDVKM. Trimming cost V 3 bases and J 1 base, with 12 bases left between them. The CDR3 sequence: CASSFEGLGNTEAFF. For the CDR3, the DNA is TGTGCCAGCAGTTTCGAGGGTCTTGGGAACACTGAAGCTTTCTTT. Drawing the rest from reference TRBV28 and TRBJ1-1, the complete variable domain is DVKVTQSSRYLVKRTGEKVFLECVQDMDHENMFWYRQDPGLGLRLIYFSYDVKMKEKGDIPEGYSVSREKKERFSLILESASTNQTSMYLCASSFEGLGNTEAFFGQGTRLTVV.

The J gene is TRBJ2-5, the V gene TRBV5-1; TRBD2 agrees at 8 bases. This CDR3 is 13 amino acids long. V trimming: 5 bases; J trimming: 2 bases; junction bases outside the gene matches: 2. The germline V gene encodes CDR1 SGHRS and CDR2 YFSETQ. CDR3 DNA sequence: TGCGCCAGCAGTAGCGGGGATCAAGAGACCCAGTACTTC. Translated: CASSSGDQETQYF.

The CDR3 here is CASSPNKGTSTGELFF. The CDR3 DNA reads TGTGCCAGCAGCCCGAATAAAGGGACTAGCACCGGGGAGCTGTTTTTT. The rearrangement uses TRBV7-9 and TRBJ2-2; 8 positions agree with TRBD2. V lost 5 bases, J lost 4 bases, and 9 bases stayed unmatched. Germline V gene data show CDR1 as SEHNR and CDR2 as FQNEAQ (reference sequence). CDR3 length: 16 residues.

This chain uses TRBV9 with TRBJ1-1; 11 bases agree with TRBD1. V shed 7 bases, J shed 0 bases, and the junction held 8 bases outside the gene matches. CDR3 size: 16 residues. CDR1 is SGDLS and CDR2 is YYNGEE in the germline V gene. CDR3 DNA sequence: TGTGCCAGCTCGGACAGGGGGCTGGGGCTGAACACTGAAGCTTTCTTT. It yields the protein CASSDRGLGLNTEAFF.

This clone was counted only a few times. V is TRBV5-1 and J is TRBJ1-1; no reliable D call. CDR1 SGHRS and CDR2 YFSETQ come from the germline V gene. The germline V and J ends were trimmed by 1 base and 1 base, with 11 bases remaining between them. The CDR3 has 15 residues. Here the CDR3 reads CASSLSWLQNTEAFF. DNA for the CDR3: TGCGCCAGCAGCTTGTCTTGGCTCCAGAACACTGAAGCTTTCTTT.

V usage is TRBV7-9 and J usage is TRBJ2-7; no definite D call. Germline V gene data show CDR1 as SEHNR and CDR2 as FQNEAQ (reference sequence). V lost 0 bases and J lost 0, with 3 bases in between. The length of the CDR3 is 13 residues. The chain's CDR3 is CASSLAVSYEQYF. CDR3 DNA sequence: TGTGCCAGCAGCTTAGCCGTCTCCTACGAGCAGTACTTC.

The chain employs TRBV5-1 and TRBJ2-1; 7 nucleotides align to TRBD1. V lost 4 bases and J lost 2; bases outside the gene matches: 9. The CDR3 loop spans 16 amino acids. CDR1 SGHRS and CDR2 YFSETQ come from the germline V gene. The CDR3 here is CASSRESTGTYNEQFF. In DNA form, the CDR3 reads TGCGCCAGCAGCAGAGAATCGACAGGGACCTACAATGAGCAGTTCTTC.

The rearrangement links TRBV10-3 to TRBJ2-3, with 8 bases aligning to TRBD2. The CDR3 extends over 12 amino acids. The germline V gene encodes CDR1 ENHRY and CDR2 SYGVKD. V was pared by 5 bases and J by 9 bases, with 4 bases of the junction left unmatched. The CDR3 loop is CAISNTSGTQYF. Here the CDR3 DNA reads TGTGCCATCAGTAACACTAGCGGCACGCAGTATTTT.

CDR3 bases: TGTGCCAGTTCTACCGGGACAGGCTACGAGCAGTACTTC. This encodes CASSTGTGYEQYF. V gene TRBV28 combines with J gene TRBJ2-7, with TRBD1 identical over 8 bases. J was trimmed by 3 bases and V by 9 bases; bases with no gene match: 7. The length of the CDR3 is 13 residues. The germline V gene has CDR1 MDHEN and CDR2 SYDVKM.

The chain is built from TRBV5-4 and TRBJ1-2; D call uncertain. The CDR3 runs 15 residues. Between the trimmed V and J ends, which lost 1 base and 5 bases, there was a span of 15 bases. Germline V CDR1 and CDR2: SGHNT, YYREEE (reference sequence). The CDR3 nucleotides read TGTGCCAGCAGCTTGCCCCCACTCGTCCGTTATGGCTACACCTTC. It codes for CASSLPPLVRYGYTF.

This rearrangement joins TRBV4-1 to TRBJ2-7, with 13 nucleotides matching TRBD2. The junction had 10 bases not matched to a gene; V was cut back by 0 bases and J by 2 bases. CDR1 is MGHRA, CDR2 YSYEKL, per germline. The CDR3 has 19 residues. CDR3 sequence reads: CASSQDQLRTSGSPYEQYF. The CDR3 DNA reads TGCGCCAGCAGCCAAGACCAACTGCGGACTAGCGGGAGTCCCTACGAGCAGTACTTC.

V usage is TRBV6-5 and J usage is TRBJ1-2; no clear D gene. CDR3 length equals 16 residues. The ends were cut back, 2 bases at V and 4 bases at J, with 17 bases in the middle. CDR1 and CDR2 from the germline V gene are MNHEY and SVGAGI. This chain's CDR3 is CASSYDPFVSGYGYTF. The DNA of the CDR3 is TGTGCCAGCAGTTACGATCCATTCGTGTCCGGCTATGGCTACACCTTC.

V and J are TRBV7-6 and TRBJ2-1; tentatively, D is TRBD2 (6 bases). The CDR3 loop spans 15 amino acids. In germline, CDR1 is SGHVS, CDR2 FNYEAQ. Trimming removed 1 base from V and 7 bases from J, with 14 bases in between. Here the CDR3 DNA reads TGTGCCAGCAGCTTAGGTAGCGGCTGGAAAAATGAGCAGTTCTTC. Translating gives CASSLGSGWKNEQFF.

The chain carries TRBV7-6 and TRBJ1-4, with 8 bases identical to TRBD1. Germline V gives CDR1 SGHVS, CDR2 FNYEAQ. Trimming cost V 6 bases and J 8 bases; bases outside gene matches: 8. The CDR3 spans 14 residues. The CDR3 here is CASSDRGFGEKLFF. CDR3 DNA: TGTGCCAGCAGTGACAGGGGTTTTGGGGAAAAACTGTTTTTT.

The V gene is TRBV25-1, the J gene TRBJ2-1, with TRBD2 as a possible D gene (6 bases). V was cut by 3 bases and J by 2 bases, with 11 bases left in between. Germline loops: CDR1 MGHDK, CDR2 SYGVNS. The CDR3 is made up of 15 amino acids. CDR3 region: CASSDVTRAYNEQFF. The CDR3 DNA reads TGTGCCAGCAGTGATGTGACTAGAGCCTACAATGAGCAGTTCTTC.

The rearrangement uses TRBV2 and TRBJ1-5; a possible D gene is TRBD1 (5 bases). The CDR3 is made up of 14 amino acids. The V end lost 6 bases, the J end lost 9 bases, and 18 bases lay between the germline ends. Per the germline V gene, CDR1 is SNHLY and CDR2 is FYNNEI. The CDR3 coding sequence is TGTGCCAGCAGCCGGGACGGGGGACGTCGGCCCCAGCATTTT. Protein sequence: CASSRDGGRRPQHF.

The chain recombines TRBV6-5 with TRBJ2-5, with D perhaps matching TRBD2 (6 bases). Per the germline V gene, CDR1 is MNHEY and CDR2 is SVGAGI. This CDR3 has 16 residues. Trimming removed 2 bases at V and 5 bases at J, with 18 bases between. The CDR3 nucleotides read TGTGCCAGCAGTTACCGCGGGGTGGGTCGGGGCGAGACCCAGTACTTC. The encoded protein is CASSYRGVGRGETQYF.

V gene TRBV29-1 combines with J gene TRBJ2-7; the D gene is possibly TRBD1 (6 bases). The V and J ends lost 5 bases and 7 bases respectively, with 18 bases between them. CDR1 SQVTM and CDR2 ANQGSEA come from the germline V gene. The CDR3 contains 13 residues. CDR3 sequence reads: CSVLVGAPWEQYF. The CDR3 bases are TGCAGCGTTCTTGTGGGGGCCCCGTGGGAGCAGTACTTC.

This chain connects TRBV30 to TRBJ2-3, with TRBD2 matching over 9 bases. The CDR3 is made up of 14 amino acids. From germline, CDR1 is GTSNPN and CDR2 SVGIG (reference sequence). V was pared by 4 bases and J by 5 bases, with 7 bases of the junction left unmatched. The CDR3 loop is CAWKGSGRRDTQYF. The CDR3 bases are TGTGCCTGGAAGGGTAGCGGGAGACGAGATACGCAGTATTTT.

The chain recombines TRBV27 with TRBJ2-7; 8 bases match TRBD2. Germline trimming cut 4 bases from V and 2 bases from J; bases unmatched to any gene: 4. Germline-derived CDR1 and CDR2 are MNHEY and SMNVEV (reference sequence). The CDR3 contains 14 residues. CDR3 amino acids: CASSSGGRTYEQYF. Written as DNA, the CDR3 is TGTGCCAGCAGTTCGGGGGGGAGAACCTACGAGCAGTACTTC.

This clone has only a few counts. CDR3 region: CASIPLAKSSYNEQFF. The CDR3 region has the DNA TGTGCCAGCATCCCTCTAGCGAAAAGCTCCTACAATGAGCAGTTCTTC. The chain recombines TRBV27 with TRBJ2-1; D might be TRBD2 (6 bases). The germline CDR1 and CDR2 sequences are MNHEY and SMNVEV (reference sequence). V lost 7 bases and J lost 0, with 16 bases in between. The CDR3 runs 16 residues.

The chain is built from TRBV7-9 and TRBJ1-3; TRBD1 might be the D (5 bases). V shed 3 bases and J shed 1 base, with 10 bases lying between them. The CDR3 consists of 15 residues. Germline V gives CDR1 SEHNR, CDR2 FQNEAQ (reference sequence). Here the CDR3 reads CASSLAGTSGNTIYF. The CDR3 region has the DNA TGTGCCAGCAGCTTGGCAGGGACTTCTGGAAACACCATATATTTT.